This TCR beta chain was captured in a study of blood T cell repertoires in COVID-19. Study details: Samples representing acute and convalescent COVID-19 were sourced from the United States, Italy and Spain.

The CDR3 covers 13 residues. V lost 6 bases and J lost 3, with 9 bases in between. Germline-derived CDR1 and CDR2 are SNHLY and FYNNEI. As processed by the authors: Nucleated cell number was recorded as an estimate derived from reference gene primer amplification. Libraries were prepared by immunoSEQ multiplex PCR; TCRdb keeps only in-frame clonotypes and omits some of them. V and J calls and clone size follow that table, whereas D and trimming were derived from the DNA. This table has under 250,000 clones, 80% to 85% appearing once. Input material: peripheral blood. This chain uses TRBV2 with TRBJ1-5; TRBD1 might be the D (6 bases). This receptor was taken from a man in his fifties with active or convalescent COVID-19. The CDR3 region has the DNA TGTGCCAGCAGGAGGACAGACAATCAGCCCCAGCATTTT. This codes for CASRRTDNQPQHF.